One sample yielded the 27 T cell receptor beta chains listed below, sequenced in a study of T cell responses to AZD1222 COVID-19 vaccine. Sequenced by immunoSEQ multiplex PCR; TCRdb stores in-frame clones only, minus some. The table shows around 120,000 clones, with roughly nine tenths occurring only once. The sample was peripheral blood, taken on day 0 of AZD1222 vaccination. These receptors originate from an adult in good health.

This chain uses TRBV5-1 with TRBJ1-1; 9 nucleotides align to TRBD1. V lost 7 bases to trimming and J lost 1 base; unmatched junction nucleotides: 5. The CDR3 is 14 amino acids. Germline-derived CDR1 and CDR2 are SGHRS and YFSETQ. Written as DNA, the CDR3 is TGCGCCAGCGCACGGGACAGGGCGAACACTGAAGCTTTCTTT. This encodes CASARDRANTEAFF. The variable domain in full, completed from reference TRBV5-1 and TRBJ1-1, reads KAGVTQTPRYLIKTRGQQVTLSCSPISGHRSVSWYQQTPGQGLQFLFEYFSETQRNKGNFPGRFSGRQFSNSRSEMNVSTLELGDSALYLCASARDRANTEAFFGQGTRLTVV.

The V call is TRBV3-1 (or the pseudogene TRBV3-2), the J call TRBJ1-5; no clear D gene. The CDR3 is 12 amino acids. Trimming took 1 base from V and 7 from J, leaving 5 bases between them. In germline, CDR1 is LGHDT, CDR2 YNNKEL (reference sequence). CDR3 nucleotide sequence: TGTGCCAGCAGCCAAGGAGAACAGCCCCAGCATTTT. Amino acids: CASSQGEQPQHF.

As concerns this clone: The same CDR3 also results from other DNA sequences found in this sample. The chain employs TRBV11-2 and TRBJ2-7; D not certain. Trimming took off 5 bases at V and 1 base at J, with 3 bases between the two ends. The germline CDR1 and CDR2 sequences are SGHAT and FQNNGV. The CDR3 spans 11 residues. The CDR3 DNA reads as TGTGCCAGCAGCGCATCCTACGAGCAGTACTTC. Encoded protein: CASSASYEQYF.

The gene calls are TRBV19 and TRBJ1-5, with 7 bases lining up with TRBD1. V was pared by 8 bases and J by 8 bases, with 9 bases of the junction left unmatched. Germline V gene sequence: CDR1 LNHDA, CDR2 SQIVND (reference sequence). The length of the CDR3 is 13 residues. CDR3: CASAGQAVEPQHF. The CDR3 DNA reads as TGTGCCAGTGCTGGACAGGCGGTAGAGCCCCAGCATTTT. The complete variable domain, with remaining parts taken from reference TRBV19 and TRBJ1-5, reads DGGITQSPKYLFRKEGQNVTLSCEQNLNHDAMYWYRQDPGQGLRLIYYSQIVNDFQKGDIAEGYSVSREKKESFPLTVTSAQKNPTAFYLCASAGQAVEPQHFGDGTRLSIL.

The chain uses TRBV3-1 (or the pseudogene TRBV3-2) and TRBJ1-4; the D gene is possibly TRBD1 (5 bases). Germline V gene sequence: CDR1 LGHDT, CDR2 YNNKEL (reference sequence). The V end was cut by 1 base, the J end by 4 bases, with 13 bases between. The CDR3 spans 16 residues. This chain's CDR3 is CASSQAPGRLNEKLFF. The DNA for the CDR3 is TGTGCCAGCAGCCAAGCTCCGGGACGGCTTAATGAAAAACTGTTTTTT.

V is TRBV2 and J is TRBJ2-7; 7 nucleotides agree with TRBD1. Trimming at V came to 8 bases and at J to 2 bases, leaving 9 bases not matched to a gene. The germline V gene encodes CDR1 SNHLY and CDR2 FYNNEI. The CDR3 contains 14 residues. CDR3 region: CASGRDRKTYEQYF. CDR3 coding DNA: TGTGCCAGCGGACGGGACAGAAAAACCTACGAGCAGTACTTC.

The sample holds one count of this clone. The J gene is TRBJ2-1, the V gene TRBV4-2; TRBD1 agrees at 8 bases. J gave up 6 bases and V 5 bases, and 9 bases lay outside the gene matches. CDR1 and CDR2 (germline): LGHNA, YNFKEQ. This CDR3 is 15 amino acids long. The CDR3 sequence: CASSDPGQETNEQFF. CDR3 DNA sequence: TGTGCCAGCAGCGACCCGGGACAGGAGACCAATGAGCAGTTCTTC.

The CDR3 region is CASSPVLAGAHEQYF. The CDR3 coding sequence is TGTGCCAGCTCACCTGTACTAGCGGGAGCCCACGAGCAGTACTTC. The gene calls are TRBV18 and TRBJ2-7; 11 bases are a match to TRBD2. V was clipped by 3 bases and J by 5 bases; unmatched bases: 6. In germline, CDR1 is KGHSH, CDR2 LQKENI. CDR3 length: 15 residues.

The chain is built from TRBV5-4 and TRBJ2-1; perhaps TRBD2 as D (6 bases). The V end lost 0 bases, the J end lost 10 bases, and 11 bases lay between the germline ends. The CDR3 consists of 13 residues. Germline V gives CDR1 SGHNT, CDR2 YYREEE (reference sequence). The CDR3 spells CASSLEEGREQFF. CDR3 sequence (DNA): TGTGCCAGCAGCTTGGAGGAGGGGAGGGAGCAGTTCTTC.

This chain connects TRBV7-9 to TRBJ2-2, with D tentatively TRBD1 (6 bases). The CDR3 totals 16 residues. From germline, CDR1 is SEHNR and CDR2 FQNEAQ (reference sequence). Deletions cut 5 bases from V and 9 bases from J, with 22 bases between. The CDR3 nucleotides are TGTGCCAGCAGCCCAGAGCGGCTAGGGGGTCTACGGGAGCTGTTTTTT. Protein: CASSPERLGGLRELFF.

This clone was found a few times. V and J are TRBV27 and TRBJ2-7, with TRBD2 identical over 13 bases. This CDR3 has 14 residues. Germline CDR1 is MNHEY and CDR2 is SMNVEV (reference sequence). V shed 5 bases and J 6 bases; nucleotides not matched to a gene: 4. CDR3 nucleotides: TGTGCCAGCAGTCGCGGACTAGCGGGAGTCGAGCAGTACTTC. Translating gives CASSRGLAGVEQYF.

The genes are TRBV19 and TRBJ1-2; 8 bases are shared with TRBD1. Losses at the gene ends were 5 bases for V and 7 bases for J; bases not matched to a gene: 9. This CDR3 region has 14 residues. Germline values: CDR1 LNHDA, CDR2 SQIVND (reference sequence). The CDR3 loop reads CASSESGGASGYTF. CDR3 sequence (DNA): TGTGCCAGTAGTGAGTCAGGGGGCGCATCTGGCTACACCTTC.

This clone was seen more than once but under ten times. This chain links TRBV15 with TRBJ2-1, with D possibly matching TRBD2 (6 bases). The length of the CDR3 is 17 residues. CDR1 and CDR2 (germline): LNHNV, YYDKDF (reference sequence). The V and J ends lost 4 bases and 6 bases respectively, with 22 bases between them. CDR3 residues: CATSKQRRRDSGNEQFF. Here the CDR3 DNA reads TGTGCCACCAGCAAGCAGAGGAGGAGGGATTCTGGCAATGAGCAGTTCTTC.

CDR3 amino acids: CASSLKAGVSDTQYF. For the CDR3, the DNA is TGTGCCAGCAGCTTGAAGGCGGGAGTGTCAGATACGCAGTATTTT. This sequence joins TRBV7-2 and TRBJ2-3; 7 nucleotides line up with TRBD2. V lost 3 bases and J lost 4; bases outside the gene matches: 7. Germline V gene sequence: CDR1 SGHTA, CDR2 FQGNSA. There are 15 residues in the CDR3.

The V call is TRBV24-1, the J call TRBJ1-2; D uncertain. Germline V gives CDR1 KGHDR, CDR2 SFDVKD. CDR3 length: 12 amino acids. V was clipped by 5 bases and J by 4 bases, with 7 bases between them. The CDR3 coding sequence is TGTGCCACCAGTGCTGGAGGCTATGGCTACACCTTC. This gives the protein CATSAGGYGYTF.

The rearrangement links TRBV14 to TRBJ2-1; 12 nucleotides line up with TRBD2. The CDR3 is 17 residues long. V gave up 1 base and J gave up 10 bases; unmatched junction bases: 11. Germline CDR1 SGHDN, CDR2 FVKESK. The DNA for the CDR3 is TGTGCCAGCAGCCAAGCCCTAGCGGGAGGGCCCCGGGAAGAGCAGTTCTTC. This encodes CASSQALAGGPREEQFF.

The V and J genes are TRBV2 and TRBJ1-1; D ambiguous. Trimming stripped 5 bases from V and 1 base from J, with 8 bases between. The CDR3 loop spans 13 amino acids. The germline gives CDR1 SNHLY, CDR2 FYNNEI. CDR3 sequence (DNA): TGTGCCAGCAGTAGGGAGCCGAACACTGAAGCTTTCTTT. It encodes CASSREPNTEAFF.

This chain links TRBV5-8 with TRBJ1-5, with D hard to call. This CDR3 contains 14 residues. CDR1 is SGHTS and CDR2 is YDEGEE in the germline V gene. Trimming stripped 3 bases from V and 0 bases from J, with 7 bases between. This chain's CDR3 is CASSWGNSNQPQHF. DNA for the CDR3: TGTGCCAGCAGCTGGGGTAATAGCAATCAGCCCCAGCATTTT.

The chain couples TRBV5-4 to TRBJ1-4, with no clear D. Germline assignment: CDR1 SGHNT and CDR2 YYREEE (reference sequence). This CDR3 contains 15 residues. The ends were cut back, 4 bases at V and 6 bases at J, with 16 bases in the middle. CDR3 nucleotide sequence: TGTGCCAGCAGCCCCGATCGGGGAAAGGATGAAAAACTGTTTTTT. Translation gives CASSPDRGKDEKLFF. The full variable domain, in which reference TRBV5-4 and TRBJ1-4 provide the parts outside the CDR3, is ETGVTQSPTHLIKTRGQQVTLRCSSQSGHNTVSWYQQALGQGPQFIFQYYREEENGRGNFPPRFSGLQFPNYSSELNVNALELDDSALYLCASSPDRGKDEKLFFGSGTQLSVL.

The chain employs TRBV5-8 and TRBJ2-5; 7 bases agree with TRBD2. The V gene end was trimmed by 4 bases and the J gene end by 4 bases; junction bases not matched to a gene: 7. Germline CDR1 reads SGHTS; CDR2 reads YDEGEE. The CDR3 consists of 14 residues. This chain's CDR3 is CASSPGLGLETQYF. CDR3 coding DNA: TGTGCCAGCAGCCCCGGACTAGGGTTAGAGACCCAGTACTTC.

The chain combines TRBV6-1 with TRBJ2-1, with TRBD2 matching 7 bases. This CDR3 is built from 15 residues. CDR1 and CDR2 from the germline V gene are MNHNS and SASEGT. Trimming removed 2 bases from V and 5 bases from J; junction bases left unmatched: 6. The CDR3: CASSEPGGPHNEQFF. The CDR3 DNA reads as TGTGCCAGCAGTGAACCGGGAGGCCCTCACAATGAGCAGTTCTTC.

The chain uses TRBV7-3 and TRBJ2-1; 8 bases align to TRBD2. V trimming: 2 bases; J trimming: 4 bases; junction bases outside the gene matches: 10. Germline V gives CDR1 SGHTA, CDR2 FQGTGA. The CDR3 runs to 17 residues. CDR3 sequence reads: CASSLGPSGRGYNEQFF. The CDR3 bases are TGTGCCAGCAGCTTAGGGCCCAGCGGGAGAGGGTACAATGAGCAGTTCTTC.

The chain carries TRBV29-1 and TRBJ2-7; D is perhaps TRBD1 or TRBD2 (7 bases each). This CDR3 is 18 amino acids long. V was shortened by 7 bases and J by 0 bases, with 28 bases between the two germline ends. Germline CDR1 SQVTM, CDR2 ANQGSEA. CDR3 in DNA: TGCAGCGCCAAGGGGGGGGGACAGCCGAACACTCACTCCTACGAGCAGTACTTC. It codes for CSAKGGGQPNTHSYEQYF.

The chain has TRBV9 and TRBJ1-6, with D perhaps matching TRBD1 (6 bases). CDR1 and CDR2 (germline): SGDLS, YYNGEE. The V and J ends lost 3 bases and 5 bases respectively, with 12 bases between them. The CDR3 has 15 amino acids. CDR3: CASSAGWTDNSPLHF. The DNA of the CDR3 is TGTGCCAGCAGCGCCGGGTGGACAGATAATTCACCCCTCCACTTT.

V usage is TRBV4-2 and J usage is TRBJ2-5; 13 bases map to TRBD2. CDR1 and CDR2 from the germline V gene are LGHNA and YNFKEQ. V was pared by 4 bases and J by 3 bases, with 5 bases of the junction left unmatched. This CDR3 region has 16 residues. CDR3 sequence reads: CASSLIGLAGEETQYF. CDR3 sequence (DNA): TGTGCCAGCAGCCTCATTGGACTAGCGGGAGAAGAGACCCAGTACTTC.

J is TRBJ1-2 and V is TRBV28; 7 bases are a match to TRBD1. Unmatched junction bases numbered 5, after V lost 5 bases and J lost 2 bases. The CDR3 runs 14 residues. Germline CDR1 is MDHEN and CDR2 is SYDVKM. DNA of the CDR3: TGTGCCAGCAGTCTAGGGGGCAGGAACTATGGCTACACCTTC. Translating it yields CASSLGGRNYGYTF.

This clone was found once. CDR3 loop: CASALDSPGLLGPATEQFF. CDR3 nucleotide sequence: TGTGCCAGCGCGCTTGATTCGCCGGGACTATTGGGTCCGGCGACTGAGCAGTTCTTC. This chain links TRBV27 with TRBJ2-1, with 7 bases matching TRBD2. V shed 8 bases and J 9 bases; nucleotides not matched to a gene: 28. The CDR3 sequence is 19 residues long. Germline V gives CDR1 MNHEY, CDR2 SMNVEV (reference sequence).